A selection of T cell receptor beta chains follows, all from one sample in a study of cytomegalovirus exposure and HLA in healthy donors. Sequencing used immunoSEQ multiplex PCR; TCRdb keeps in-frame clones, though not all of them. The sample carries roughly 200,000 clones, around 80% recorded once. The sequenced material came from PBMCs. Source of these receptors: a woman aged 40 to 49 in good health and CMV-seronegative. Both conserved end residues are part of each CDR3.

v_call: TRBV11-1; j_call: TRBJ2-3; cdr3_aa: CASSLASGRVPDTQYF
v_call: TRBV6-6; j_call: TRBJ1-5; cdr3_aa: CASSYEARGHQPQHF
v_call: TRBV11-2; j_call: TRBJ2-3; cdr3_aa: CASSFSAPGGATQYF
v_call: TRBV5-4; j_call: TRBJ1-2; cdr3_aa: CASSPPDRHSWGNYGYTF
v_call: TRBV6-1; j_call: TRBJ1-1; cdr3_aa: CASSGFRDHTEAFF
v_call: TRBV2; j_call: TRBJ2-3; cdr3_aa: CASRLAGGSFTDTQYF
v_call: TRBV7-9; j_call: TRBJ1-2; cdr3_aa: CASSSLKEISYTF
v_call: TRBV28; j_call: TRBJ2-1; cdr3_aa: CASSLGLGWSSFF
v_call: TRBV6-5; j_call: TRBJ2-7; cdr3_aa: CASSRPGQLYEQYF
v_call: TRBV5-4; j_call: TRBJ2-3; cdr3_aa: CASSLKRGPTDTQYF
v_call: TRBV5-4; j_call: TRBJ2-1; cdr3_aa: CASSVTSGGAQEQFF
v_call: TRBV6-1; j_call: TRBJ2-7; cdr3_aa: CASIEGTYEQYF
v_call: TRBV5-6; j_call: TRBJ1-2; cdr3_aa: CASSPRDRRGYTF
v_call: TRBV21-1; j_call: TRBJ2-7; cdr3_aa: CASTPGTRSYEQYF
v_call: TRBV9; j_call: TRBJ2-2; cdr3_aa: CASSVAPGQPNTGELFF
v_call: TRBV4-1; j_call: TRBJ1-5; cdr3_aa: CASSQGRTEPQHF
v_call: TRBV5-1; j_call: TRBJ2-7; cdr3_aa: CASSFLSSSYEQYF
v_call: TRBV19; j_call: TRBJ2-3; cdr3_aa: CASSMRTSGDVDTQYF
v_call: TRBV7-2; j_call: TRBJ2-1; cdr3_aa: CASRLAGGSRYGVQFF
v_call: TRBV7-3; j_call: TRBJ2-3; cdr3_aa: CASSLSGTSGITDTQYF
v_call: TRBV6-5; j_call: TRBJ1-2; cdr3_aa: CASSGNRGRRHTF
v_call: TRBV7-8; j_call: TRBJ1-4; cdr3_aa: CASSLGNEKLFF
v_call: TRBV5-5; j_call: TRBJ2-2; cdr3_aa: CASSLAASTYTGELFF
v_call: TRBV6-1; j_call: TRBJ1-5; cdr3_aa: CASRIGPRNQPQHF